This TCR beta chain was documented in a study of cytomegalovirus exposure and HLA in healthy donors. Study overall: Researchers previously reported finding just under 120 million unique TCR beta sequences from around 200 million T cells.

Losses at the gene ends were 2 bases for V and 3 bases for J; bases not matched to a gene: 8. The CDR3 is made up of 17 amino acids. Germline-derived CDR1 and CDR2 are SGHKS and YYEKEE (reference sequence). This clone showed up just once. With 60 Vbeta and 13 Jbeta primers, the PCR was carried out. Libraries were prepared by immunoSEQ multiplex PCR; TCRdb keeps only in-frame clonotypes and omits some of them. The table records 150,000 to 200,000 clones, roughly 77% of them present only once. The source is a young woman in good health and CMV-seropositive. The chain combines TRBV5-5 with TRBJ2-1; TRBD2 matches 10 bases. The sample comprised PBMCs. CDR3 DNA: TGTGCCAGCAGCTTAGGGTTAGCGGGGGGCGACTACAATGAGCAGTTCTTC. It encodes CASSLGLAGGDYNEQFF.